This TCR beta chain was obtained from a study of glioma-infiltrating T cells after dendritic cell vaccination. Across the whole study: Dendritic cell vaccination trial patients had either newly diagnosed or recurrent glioblastoma. Patients received autologous tumor lysate-pulsed dendritic cell vaccination between about 2003 and 2013.

The CDR3 is 15 residues long. Germline V gene lookup returns CDR1 MNHEY and CDR2 SMNVEV (reference sequence). Losses at the gene ends were 3 bases for V and 5 bases for J; bases not matched to a gene: 9. Clones were read by immunoSEQ multiplex PCR, and TCRdb kept only the in-frame ones, dropping some. The sample lists 85,000 to 100,000 clones, around 80% occurring once. Time point indicated: after dendritic cell vaccination, including at tumor progression/relapse. The rearrangement links TRBV27 to TRBJ2-7; 8 bases are a match to TRBD1. The sequence was obtained from a human donor with glioblastoma. Source: blood, taken after dendritic cell vaccination. The CDR3 nucleotides read TGTGCCAGCAGTTTCCAGGGGGCCAAGTTGGACGAGCAGTACTTC. It specifies CASSFQGAKLDEQYF.